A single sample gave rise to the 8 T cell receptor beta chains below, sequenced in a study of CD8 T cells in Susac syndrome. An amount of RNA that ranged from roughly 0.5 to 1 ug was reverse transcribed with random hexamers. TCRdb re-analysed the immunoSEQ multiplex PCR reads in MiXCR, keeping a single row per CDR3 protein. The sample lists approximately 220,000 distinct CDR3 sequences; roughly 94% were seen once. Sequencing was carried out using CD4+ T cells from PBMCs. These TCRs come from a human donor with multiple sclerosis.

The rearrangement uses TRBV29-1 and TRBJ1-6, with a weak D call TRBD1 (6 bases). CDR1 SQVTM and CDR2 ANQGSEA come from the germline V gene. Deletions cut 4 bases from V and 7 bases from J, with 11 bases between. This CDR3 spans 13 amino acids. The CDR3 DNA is TGCAGCGTTGGCGACAGGACCAATTCACCCCTCCACTTT. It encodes CSVGDRTNSPLHF.

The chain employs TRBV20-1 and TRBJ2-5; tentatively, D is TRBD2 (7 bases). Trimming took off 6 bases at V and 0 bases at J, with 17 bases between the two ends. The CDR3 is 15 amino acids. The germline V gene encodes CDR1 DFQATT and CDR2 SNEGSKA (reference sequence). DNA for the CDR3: TGCAGTGCCACGCCGGGGGGCGCGTACCAAGAGACCCAGTACTTC. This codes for CSATPGGAYQETQYF.

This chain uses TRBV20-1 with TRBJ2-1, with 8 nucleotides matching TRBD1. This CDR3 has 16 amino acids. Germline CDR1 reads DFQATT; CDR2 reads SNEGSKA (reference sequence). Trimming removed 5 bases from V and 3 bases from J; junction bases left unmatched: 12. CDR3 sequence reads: CSAWTGTGGFYNEQFF. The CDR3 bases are TGCAGTGCTTGGACCGGGACAGGAGGCTTCTACAATGAGCAGTTCTTC.

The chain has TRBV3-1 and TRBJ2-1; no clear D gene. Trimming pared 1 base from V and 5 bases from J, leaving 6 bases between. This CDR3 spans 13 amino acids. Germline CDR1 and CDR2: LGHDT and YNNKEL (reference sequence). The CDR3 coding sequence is TGTGCCAGCAGCCAAGGATGGGACAATGAGCAGTTCTTC. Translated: CASSQGWDNEQFF.

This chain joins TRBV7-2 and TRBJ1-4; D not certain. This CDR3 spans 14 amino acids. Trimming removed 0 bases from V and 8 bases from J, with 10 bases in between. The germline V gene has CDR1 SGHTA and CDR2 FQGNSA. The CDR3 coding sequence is TGTGCCAGCAGCTTAGCCCGGCGAGGCGAAAAACTGTTTTTT. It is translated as CASSLARRGEKLFF.

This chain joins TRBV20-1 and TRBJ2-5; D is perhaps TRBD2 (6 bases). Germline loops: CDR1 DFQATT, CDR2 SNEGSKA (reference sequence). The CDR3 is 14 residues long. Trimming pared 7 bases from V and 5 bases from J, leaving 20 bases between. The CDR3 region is CSGEDFGVSETQYF. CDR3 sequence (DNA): TGCAGTGGGGAGGATTTTGGGGTTTCGGAGACCCAGTACTTC.

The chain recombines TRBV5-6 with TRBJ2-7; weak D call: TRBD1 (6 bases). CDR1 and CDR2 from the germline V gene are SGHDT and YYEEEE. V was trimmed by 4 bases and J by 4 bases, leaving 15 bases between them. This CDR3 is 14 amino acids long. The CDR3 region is CASSRDPGEYEQYV. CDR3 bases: TGTGCCAGCAGCCGCGACCCAGGGGAGTACGAGCAGTACGTC.

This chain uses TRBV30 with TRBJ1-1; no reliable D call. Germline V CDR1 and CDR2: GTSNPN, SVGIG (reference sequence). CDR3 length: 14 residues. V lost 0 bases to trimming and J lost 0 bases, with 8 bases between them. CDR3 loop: CAWSVQVLNTEAFF. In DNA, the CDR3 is TGTGCCTGGAGTGTCCAGGTCCTGAACACTGAAGCTTTCTTT. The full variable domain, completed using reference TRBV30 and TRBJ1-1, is SQTIHQWPATLVQPVGSPLSLECTVEGTSNPNLYWYRQAAGRGLQLLFYSVGIGQISSEVPQNLSASRPQDRQFILSSKKLLLSDSGFYLCAWSVQVLNTEAFFGQGTRLTVV.